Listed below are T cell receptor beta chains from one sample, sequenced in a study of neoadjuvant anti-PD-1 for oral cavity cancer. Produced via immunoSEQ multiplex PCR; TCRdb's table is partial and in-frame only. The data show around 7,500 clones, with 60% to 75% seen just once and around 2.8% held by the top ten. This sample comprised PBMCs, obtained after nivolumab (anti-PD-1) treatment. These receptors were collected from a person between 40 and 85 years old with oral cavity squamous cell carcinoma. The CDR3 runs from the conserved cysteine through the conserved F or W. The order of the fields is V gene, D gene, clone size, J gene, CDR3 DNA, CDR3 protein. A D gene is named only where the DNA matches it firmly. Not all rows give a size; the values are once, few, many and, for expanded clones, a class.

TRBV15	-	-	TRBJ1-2	TGTGCCACCAGCAGAGATCACCGTGGGGAGAGCTACACCTTC	CATSRDHRGESYTF
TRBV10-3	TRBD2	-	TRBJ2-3	TGTGCCATCAGTGAGTCCGCCGGCGGCGGGGGGTACACAGATACGCAGTATTTT	CAISESAGGGGYTDTQYF
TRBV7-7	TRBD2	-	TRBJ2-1	TGTGCCAGCAGCTCGGGACTAGCGGGGGGGGAAGAGCAGTTCTTC	CASSSGLAGGEEQFF
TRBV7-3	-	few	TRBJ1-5	TGTGCCAGCAGCTTAAAGACCACAGGGTCCAATAGCAATCAGCCCCAGCATTTT	CASSLKTTGSNSNQPQHF
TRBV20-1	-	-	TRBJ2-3	TGCAGTGCTAGAGAGCGCGTTACGCAGTATTTT	CSARERVTQYF
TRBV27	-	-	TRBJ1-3	TGTGCCAGCAGTTTAATGTCAGGGTCCGGAAACACCATATATTTT	CASSLMSGSGNTIYF
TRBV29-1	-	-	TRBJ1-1	TGCAGCGTCGGGAAGACAGAAAACACTGAAGCTTTCTTT	CSVGKTENTEAFF
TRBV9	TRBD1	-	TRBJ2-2	TGTGCCAGCAGGCCCCCAGGGACAGGGGACACCGGGGAGCTGTTTTTT	CASRPPGTGDTGELFF
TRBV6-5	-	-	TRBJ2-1	TGTGCCAGCAGTTACTTAGGGAGAGGTGAGCAGTTCTTC	CASSYLGRGEQFF
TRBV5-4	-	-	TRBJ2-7	TGTGCCAGCAGCTTGGGGACCGACCTCGACGAGCAGTACTTC	CASSLGTDLDEQYF
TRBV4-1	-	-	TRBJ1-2	TGCGCCAGCAGCCAATCTTTATCGGTAGGCAGCTATGGCTACACCTTC	CASSQSLSVGSYGYTF
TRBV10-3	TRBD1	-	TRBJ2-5	TGTGCCATCAGAACTGACAGGGGGGGAGAGACCCAGTACTTC	CAIRTDRGGETQYF
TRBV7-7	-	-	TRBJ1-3	TGTGCCAGCAGCTCCCCCTGGGGAGGGATACCTTCTGGAAACACCATATATTTT	CASSSPWGGIPSGNTIYF
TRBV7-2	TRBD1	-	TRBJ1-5	TGTGCCAGCAGCTTATTGGTTTGGGCCGACAGGGCCTATCAGCCCCAGCATTTT	CASSLLVWADRAYQPQHF
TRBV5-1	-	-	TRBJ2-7	TGCGCCAGCAGCTTCATGACTGACTCCTACGAGCAGTACTTC	CASSFMTDSYEQYF
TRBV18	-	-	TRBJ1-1	TGTGCCAGCTCACCAGGAGGGGGGCTAGGAACTGAAGCTTTCTTT	CASSPGGGLGTEAFF
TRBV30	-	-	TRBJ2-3	TGTGCCTGGAGTGTACTGGGGCTATCCACAGATACGCAGTATTTT	CAWSVLGLSTDTQYF
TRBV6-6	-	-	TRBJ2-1	TGTGCCAGCAGTTACTCACTAGATATATACAATGAGCAGTTCTTC	CASSYSLDIYNEQFF
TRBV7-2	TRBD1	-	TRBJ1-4	TGTGCCAGCAGCCGGACAGGATTGGGTGAAAAACTGTTTTTT	CASSRTGLGEKLFF
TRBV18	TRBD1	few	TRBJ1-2	TGTGCCAGCTCACCCTCGACAGGGGCAAGTGGCTACACCTTC	CASSPSTGASGYTF
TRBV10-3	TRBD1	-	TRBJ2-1	TGTGCCATCAGTGAGTCAACGGGACAGGGCTTTTACAATGAGCAGTTCTTC	CAISESTGQGFYNEQFF
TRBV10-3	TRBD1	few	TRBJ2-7	TGTGCCATCAGTCGGGACAGGGGTTACGAGCAGTACTTC	CAISRDRGYEQYF
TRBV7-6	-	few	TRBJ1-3	TGTGCCAGCAGCTCCCAGGGCTGGACAGAATATTCTGGAAACACCATATATTTT	CASSSQGWTEYSGNTIYF
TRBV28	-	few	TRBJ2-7	TGTGCCAGCACAGGACGCTCCTACGAGCAGTACTTC	CASTGRSYEQYF
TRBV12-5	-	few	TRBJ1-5	TGTGCTAGTGGTTACTATACAGGCTATGGCGACAATCAGCCCCAGCATTTT	CASGYYTGYGDNQPQHF
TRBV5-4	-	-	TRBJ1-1	TGTGCCAGCAGCTTGGATTTGTACAGTGAAGCTTTCTTT	CASSLDLYSEAFF
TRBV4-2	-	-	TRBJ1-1	TGTGCCAGCAGCCAAGATCAGATCGGGCCCAGAACTGAAGCTTTCTTT	CASSQDQIGPRTEAFF
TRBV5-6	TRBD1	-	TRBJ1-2	TGTGCCAGCAGCCGGACAGGGCGGGGTGGCTACACCTTC	CASSRTGRGGYTF
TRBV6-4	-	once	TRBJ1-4	TGTGCCAGCAGTGCGTCACAGGGAACTAATGAAAAACTGTTTTTT	CASSASQGTNEKLFF
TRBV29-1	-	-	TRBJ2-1	TGCAGCGTTGAGGGGGCAGGCCTCTCCTACAATGAGCAGTTCTTC	CSVEGAGLSYNEQFF
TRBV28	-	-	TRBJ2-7	TGTGCCAGCAGTCCCGGGGACCATAACAACAACGAGCAGTACTTC	CASSPGDHNNNEQYF
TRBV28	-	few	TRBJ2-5	TGTGCCAGCAGTTTAGGAGACGAGACCCAGTACTTC	CASSLGDETQYF
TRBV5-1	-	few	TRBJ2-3	TGCGCCAGCAGCTTACAGGCTGGGGATACGCAGTATTTT	CASSLQAGDTQYF
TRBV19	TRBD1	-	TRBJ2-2	TGTGCCAGTAGTATGCTACAGGGGGCAACCGGGGAGCTGTTTTTT	CASSMLQGATGELFF
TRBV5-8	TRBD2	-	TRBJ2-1	TGTGCCAGCAGCTGGACTAGCGGGGGGGCCAATGAGCAGTTCTTC	CASSWTSGGANEQFF
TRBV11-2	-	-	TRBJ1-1	TGTGCCAGCAAATCCACAGGCACTGAAGCTTTCTTT	CASKSTGTEAFF
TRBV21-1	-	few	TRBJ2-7	TGTGCCAGCAGCAGCCGGGACAGGGGGCGCGAGCAGTACTTC	CASSSRDRGREQYF
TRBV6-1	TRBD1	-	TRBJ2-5	TGTGCCAGCAGTGAACAGCCCGGGACAGGGCCAGAGACCCAGTACTTC	CASSEQPGTGPETQYF
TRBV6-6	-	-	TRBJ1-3	TGTGCCAGCAGCCCTCTAATACAGGGAGCCGGAAACACCATATATTTT	CASSPLIQGAGNTIYF
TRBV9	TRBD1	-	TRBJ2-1	TGTGCCAGCAGCGCCGGGGACAGCAGATACAATGAGCAGTTCTTC	CASSAGDSRYNEQFF
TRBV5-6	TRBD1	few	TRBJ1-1	TGTGCCAGCAACGGACAGGGAAGGAACACTGAAGCTTTCTTT	CASNGQGRNTEAFF
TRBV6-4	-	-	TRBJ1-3	TGTGCCAGCAGTGACTCGCGAACCTTTACCCCTCCTGGAAACACCATATATTTT	CASSDSRTFTPPGNTIYF
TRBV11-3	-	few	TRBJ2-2	TGTGCCAGCAGCTTCCAGGACACCGGGGAGCTGTTTTTT	CASSFQDTGELFF
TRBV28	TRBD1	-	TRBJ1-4	TGTGCCAGCAGTTTAAACAGGGGTCATAATGAAAAACTGTTTTTT	CASSLNRGHNEKLFF
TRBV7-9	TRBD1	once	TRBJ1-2	TGTGCCAGCAGCTTAATCAGAGGTAGCCGGGACAGCAACTATGGCTACACCTTC	CASSLIRGSRDSNYGYTF
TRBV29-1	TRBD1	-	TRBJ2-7	TGCAGCGCTAGGACAGGGGGCGACGAGCAGTACTTC	CSARTGGDEQYF
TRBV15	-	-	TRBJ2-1	TGTGCCACCAGCAGAGATCGGGCTACCTACAATGAGCAGTTCTTC	CATSRDRATYNEQFF
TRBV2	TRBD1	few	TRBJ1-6	TGTGCCAGCAGTCGCGGACAGGGGGCCATCCGGGGTTCACCCCTCCACTTT	CASSRGQGAIRGSPLHF
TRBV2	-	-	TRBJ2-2	TGTGCCAGCAGACACAATGAGGGGGCGAACACCGGGGAGCTGTTTTTT	CASRHNEGANTGELFF
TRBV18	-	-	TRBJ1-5	TGTGCCAGCTCATCCGACAGTAGCAATCAGCCCCAGCATTTT	CASSSDSSNQPQHF
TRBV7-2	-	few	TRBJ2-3	TGTGCCAGCAGCTCCGGAGGATATGCAGATACGCAGTATTTT	CASSSGGYADTQYF